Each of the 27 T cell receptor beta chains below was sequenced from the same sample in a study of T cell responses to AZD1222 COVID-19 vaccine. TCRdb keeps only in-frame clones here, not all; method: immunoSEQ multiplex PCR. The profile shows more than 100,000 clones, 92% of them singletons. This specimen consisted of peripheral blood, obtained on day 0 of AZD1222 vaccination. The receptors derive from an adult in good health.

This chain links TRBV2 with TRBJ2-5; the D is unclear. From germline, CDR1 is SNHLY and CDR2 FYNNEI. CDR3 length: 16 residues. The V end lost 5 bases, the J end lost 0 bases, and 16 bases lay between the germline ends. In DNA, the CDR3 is TGTGCCAGCAGTCCGGGCTGGACCTCGTACCAAGAGACCCAGTACTTC. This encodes CASSPGWTSYQETQYF.

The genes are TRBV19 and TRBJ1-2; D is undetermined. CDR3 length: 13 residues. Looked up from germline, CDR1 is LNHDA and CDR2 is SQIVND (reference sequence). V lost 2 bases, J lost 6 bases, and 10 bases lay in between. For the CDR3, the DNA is TGTGCCAGTAGTATATTGTATGGCGATGGCTACACCTTC. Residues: CASSILYGDGYTF.

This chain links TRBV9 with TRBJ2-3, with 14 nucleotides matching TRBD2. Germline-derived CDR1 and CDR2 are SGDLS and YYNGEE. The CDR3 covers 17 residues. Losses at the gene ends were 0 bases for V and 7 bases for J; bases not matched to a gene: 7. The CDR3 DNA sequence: TGTGCCAGCAGCGTAGGTGGGACTAGCGGGAGTCAAAATACGCAGTATTTT. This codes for CASSVGGTSGSQNTQYF.

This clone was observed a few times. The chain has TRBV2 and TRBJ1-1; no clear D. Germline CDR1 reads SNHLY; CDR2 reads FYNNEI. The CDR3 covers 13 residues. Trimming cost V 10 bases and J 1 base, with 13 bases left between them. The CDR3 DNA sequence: TGTGCCACAAAGCGCCGGGCGAACACTGAAGCTTTCTTT. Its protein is CATKRRANTEAFF.

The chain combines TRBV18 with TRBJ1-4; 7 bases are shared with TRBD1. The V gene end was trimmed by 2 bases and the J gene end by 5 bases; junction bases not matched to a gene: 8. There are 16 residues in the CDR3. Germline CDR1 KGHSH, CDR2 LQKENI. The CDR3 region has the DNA TGTGCCAGCTCACCATTGGAGGGACAGCTAAATGAAAAACTGTTTTTT. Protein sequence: CASSPLEGQLNEKLFF.

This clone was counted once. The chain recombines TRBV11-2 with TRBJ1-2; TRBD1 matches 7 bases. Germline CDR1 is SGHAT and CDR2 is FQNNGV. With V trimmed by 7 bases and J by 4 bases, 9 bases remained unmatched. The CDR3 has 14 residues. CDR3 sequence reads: CASTNPGQFYGYTF. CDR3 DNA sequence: TGTGCCAGCACCAACCCGGGACAGTTCTATGGCTACACCTTC.

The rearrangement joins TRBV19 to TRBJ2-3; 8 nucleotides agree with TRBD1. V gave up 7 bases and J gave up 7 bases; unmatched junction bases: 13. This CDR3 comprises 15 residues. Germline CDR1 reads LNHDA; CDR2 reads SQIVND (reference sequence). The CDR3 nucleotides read TGTGCCAGTATTACCGGGACAGGCGACGGTCATACGCAGTATTTT. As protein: CASITGTGDGHTQYF.

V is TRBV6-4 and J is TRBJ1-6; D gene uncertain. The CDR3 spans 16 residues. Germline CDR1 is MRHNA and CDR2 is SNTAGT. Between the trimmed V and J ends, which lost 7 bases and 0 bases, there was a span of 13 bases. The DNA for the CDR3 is TGTGCCAGCACCGGCTGTCCATCCTCCTATAATTCACCCCTCCACTTT. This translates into CASTGCPSSYNSPLHF.

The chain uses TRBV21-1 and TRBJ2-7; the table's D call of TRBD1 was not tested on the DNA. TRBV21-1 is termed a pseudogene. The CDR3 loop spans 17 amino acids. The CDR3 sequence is CASNPGRPGQGKLEQYV. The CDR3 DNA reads TGTGCCAGCAACCCAGGTCGTCCGGGACAGGGAAAGCTCGAGCAGTACGTC.

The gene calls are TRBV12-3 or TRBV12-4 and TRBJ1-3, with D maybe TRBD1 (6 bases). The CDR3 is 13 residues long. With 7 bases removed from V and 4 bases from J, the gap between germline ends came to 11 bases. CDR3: CASKQGLGNTIYF. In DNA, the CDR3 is TGTGCCAGCAAACAGGGACTCGGAAACACCATATATTTT.

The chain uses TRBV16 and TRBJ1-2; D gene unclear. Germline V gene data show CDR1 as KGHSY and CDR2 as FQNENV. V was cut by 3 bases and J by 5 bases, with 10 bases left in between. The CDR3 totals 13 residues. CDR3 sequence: CASSHRGGYGYTF. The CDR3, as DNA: TGTGCCAGCAGCCACCGTGGAGGATATGGCTACACCTTC.

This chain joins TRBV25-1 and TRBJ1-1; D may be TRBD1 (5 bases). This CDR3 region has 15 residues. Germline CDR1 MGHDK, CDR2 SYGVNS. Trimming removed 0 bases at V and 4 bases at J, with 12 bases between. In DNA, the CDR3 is TGTGCCAGCAGTGAATATGGGGGTCCGGGCACTGAAGCTTTCTTT. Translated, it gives CASSEYGGPGTEAFF.

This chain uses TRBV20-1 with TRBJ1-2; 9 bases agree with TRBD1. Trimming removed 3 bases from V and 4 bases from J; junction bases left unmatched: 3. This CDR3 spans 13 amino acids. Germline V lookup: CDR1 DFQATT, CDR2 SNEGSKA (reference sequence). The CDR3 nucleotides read TGCAGTGCTAGTTCGGGACAGGGCTATGGCTACACCTTC. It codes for CSASSGQGYGYTF.

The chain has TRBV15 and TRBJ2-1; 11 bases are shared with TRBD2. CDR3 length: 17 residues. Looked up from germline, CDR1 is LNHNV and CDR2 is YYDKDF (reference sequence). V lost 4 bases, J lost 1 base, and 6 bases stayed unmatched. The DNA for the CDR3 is TGTGCCACCAGCACGAAAACTAGCGGGAGATCCTACAATGAGCAGTTCTTC. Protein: CATSTKTSGRSYNEQFF.

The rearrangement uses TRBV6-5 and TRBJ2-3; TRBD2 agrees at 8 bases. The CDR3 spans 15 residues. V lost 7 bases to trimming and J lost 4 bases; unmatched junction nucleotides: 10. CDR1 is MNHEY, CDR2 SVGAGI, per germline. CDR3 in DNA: TGTGCCAGCACCAGACTAGCGCCAATGTCAGATACGCAGTATTTT. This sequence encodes CASTRLAPMSDTQYF.

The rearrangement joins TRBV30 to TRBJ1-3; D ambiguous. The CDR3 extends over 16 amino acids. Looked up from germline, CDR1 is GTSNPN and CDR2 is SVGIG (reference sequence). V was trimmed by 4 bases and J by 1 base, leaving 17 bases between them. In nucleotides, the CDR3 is TGTGCCTGGATCCCGGTATCCCGCTTATCTGGAAACACCATATATTTT. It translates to CAWIPVSRLSGNTIYF. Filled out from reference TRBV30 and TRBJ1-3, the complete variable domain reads SQTIHQWPATLVQPVGSPLSLECTVEGTSNPNLYWYRQAAGRGLQLLFYSVGIGQISSEVPQNLSASRPQDRQFILSSKKLLLSDSGFYLCAWIPVSRLSGNTIYFGEGSWLTVV.

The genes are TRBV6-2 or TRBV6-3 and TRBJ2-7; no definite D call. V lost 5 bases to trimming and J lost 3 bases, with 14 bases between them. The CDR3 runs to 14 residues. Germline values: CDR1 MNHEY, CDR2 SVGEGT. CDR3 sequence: CASSPYGRNYEQYV. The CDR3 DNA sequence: TGTGCCAGCAGTCCCTACGGACGGAACTACGAGCAGTACGTC.

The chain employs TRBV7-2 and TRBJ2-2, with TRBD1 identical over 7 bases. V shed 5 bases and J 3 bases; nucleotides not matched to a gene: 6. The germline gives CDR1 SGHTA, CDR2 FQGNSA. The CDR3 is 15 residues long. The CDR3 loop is CASSKSRGHTGELFF. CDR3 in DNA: TGTGCCAGCAGCAAGTCTAGGGGGCACACCGGGGAGCTGTTTTTT. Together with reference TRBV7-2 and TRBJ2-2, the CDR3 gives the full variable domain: GAGVSQSPSNKVTEKGKDVELRCDPISGHTALYWYRQSLGQGLEFLIYFQGNSAPDKSGLPSDRFSAERTGGSVSTLTIQRTQQEDSAVYLCASSKSRGHTGELFFGEGSRLTVL.

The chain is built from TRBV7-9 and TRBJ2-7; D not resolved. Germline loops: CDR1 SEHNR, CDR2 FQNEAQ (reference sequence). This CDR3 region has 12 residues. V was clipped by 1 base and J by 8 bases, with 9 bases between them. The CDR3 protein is CASSLDGGQQYF. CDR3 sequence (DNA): TGTGCCAGCAGCTTAGATGGTGGGCAGCAGTACTTC.

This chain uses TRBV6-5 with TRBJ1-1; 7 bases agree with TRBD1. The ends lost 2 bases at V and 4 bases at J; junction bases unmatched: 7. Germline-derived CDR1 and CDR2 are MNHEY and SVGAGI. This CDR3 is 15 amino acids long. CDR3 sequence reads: CASSYITGEGTEAFF. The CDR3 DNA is TGTGCCAGCAGTTACATAACAGGGGAAGGCACTGAAGCTTTCTTT.

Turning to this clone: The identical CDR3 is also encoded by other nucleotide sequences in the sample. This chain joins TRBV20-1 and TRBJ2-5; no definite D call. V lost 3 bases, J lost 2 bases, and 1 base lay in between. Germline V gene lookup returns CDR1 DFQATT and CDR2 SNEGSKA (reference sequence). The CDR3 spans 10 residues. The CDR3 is CSARQETQYF. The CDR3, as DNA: TGCAGTGCTAGGCAAGAGACCCAGTACTTC.

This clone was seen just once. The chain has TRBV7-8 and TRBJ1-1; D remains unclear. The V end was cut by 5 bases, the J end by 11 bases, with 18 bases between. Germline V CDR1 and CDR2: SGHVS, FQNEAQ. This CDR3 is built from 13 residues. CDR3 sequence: CASSPLGGVGAFF. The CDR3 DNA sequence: TGTGCCAGCAGCCCCTTGGGTGGGGTCGGGGCTTTCTTT.

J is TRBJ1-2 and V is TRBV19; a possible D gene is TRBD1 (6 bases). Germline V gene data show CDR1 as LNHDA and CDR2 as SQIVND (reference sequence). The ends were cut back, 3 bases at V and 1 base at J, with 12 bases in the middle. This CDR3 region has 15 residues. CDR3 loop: CASSISTGGNYGYTF. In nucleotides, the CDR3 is TGTGCCAGTAGTATTTCGACAGGCGGTAACTATGGCTACACCTTC.

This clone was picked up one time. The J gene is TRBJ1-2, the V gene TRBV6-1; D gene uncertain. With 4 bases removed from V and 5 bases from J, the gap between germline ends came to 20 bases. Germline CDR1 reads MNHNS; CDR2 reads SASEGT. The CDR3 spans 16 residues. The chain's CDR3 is CASSVDGLSSEYGYTF. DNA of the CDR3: TGTGCCAGCAGTGTAGACGGACTAAGCAGCGAATATGGCTACACCTTC.

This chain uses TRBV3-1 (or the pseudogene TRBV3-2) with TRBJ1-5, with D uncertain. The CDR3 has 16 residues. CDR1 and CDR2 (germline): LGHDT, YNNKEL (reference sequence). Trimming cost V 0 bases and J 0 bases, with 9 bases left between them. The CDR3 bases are TGTGCCAGCAGCCAAGATCTACAGATTAGCAATCAGCCCCAGCATTTT. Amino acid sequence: CASSQDLQISNQPQHF.

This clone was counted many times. The DNA for the CDR3 is TGTGCCTGGAGTCATACCGGGGCCTCCTACGAGCAGTACTTC. Amino acid sequence: CAWSHTGASYEQYF. The chain couples TRBV30 to TRBJ2-7; D assignment may be TRBD1 or TRBD2 (5 bases each). The CDR3 runs to 14 residues. The germline gives CDR1 GTSNPN, CDR2 SVGIG (reference sequence). V gave up 2 bases and J gave up 0 bases, with 11 bases separating them.

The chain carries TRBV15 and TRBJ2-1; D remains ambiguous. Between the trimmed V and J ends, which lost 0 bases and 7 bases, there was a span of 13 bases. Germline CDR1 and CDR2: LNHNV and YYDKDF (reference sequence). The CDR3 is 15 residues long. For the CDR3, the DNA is TGTGCCACCAGCAGAGATTACACCGAGGCTAATGAGCAGTTCTTC. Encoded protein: CATSRDYTEANEQFF.